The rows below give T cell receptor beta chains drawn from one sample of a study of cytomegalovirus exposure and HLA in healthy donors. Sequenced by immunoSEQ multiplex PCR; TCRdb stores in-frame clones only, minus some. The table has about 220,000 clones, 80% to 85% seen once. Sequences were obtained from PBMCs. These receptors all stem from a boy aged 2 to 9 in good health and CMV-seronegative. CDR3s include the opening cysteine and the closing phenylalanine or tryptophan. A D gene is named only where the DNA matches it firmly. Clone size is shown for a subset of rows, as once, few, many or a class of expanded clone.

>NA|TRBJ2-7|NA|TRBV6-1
TGTGCCAGCAGTGGCGGGATAGACTACGAGCAGTACTTC
CASSGGIDYEQYF
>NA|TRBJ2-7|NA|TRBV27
TGTGCCAGCAGTTTAAAGCCGGACAGTTCCTACGAGCAGTACTTC
CASSLKPDSSYEQYF
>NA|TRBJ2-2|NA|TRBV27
TGTGCCAGCAGTCTCACTCTAGGGGGGCTGTTTTTT
CASSLTLGGLFF
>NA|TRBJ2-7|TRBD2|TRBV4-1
TGCGCCAGCAGCCAAGGTGCGGGAGAAAGCTACGAGCAGTACTTC
CASSQGAGESYEQYF
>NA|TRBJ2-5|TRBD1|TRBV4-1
TGCGCCAGCAGCCAAGAGACAGGGAGCCAAGAGACCCAGTACTTC
CASSQETGSQETQYF
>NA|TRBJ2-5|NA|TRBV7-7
TGTGCTAGCAGTTCTAATTTTCCGGGACTCAACCAAGAGACCCAGTACTTC
CASSSNFPGLNQETQYF
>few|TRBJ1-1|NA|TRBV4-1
TGCGCCAGCAGCCCCAACAGGTTGGTCTACCCTATGAACACTGAAGCTTTCTTT
CASSPNRLVYPMNTEAFF
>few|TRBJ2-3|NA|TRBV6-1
TGTGCCAGCAGTGATAAGGGGTTGGTCACAGATACGCAGTATTTT
CASSDKGLVTDTQYF
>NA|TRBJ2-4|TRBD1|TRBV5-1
TGCGCCAGCAGGGACAGGGGGGCCAAAAACATTCAGTACTTC
CASRDRGAKNIQYF
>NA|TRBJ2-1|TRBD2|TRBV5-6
TGTGCCAGCAGCTTGGGATCTAGCGGCTACAATGAGCAGTTCTTC
CASSLGSSGYNEQFF
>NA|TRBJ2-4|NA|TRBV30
TGTGCCTGGAGTGCCGGTCTAGCCAAAAACATTCAGTACTTC
CAWSAGLAKNIQYF
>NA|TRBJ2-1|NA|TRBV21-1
TGTGCCAGCAGCAAAGGTAGGGAGAGCTCCTACAATGAGCAGTTCTTC
CASSKGRESSYNEQFF
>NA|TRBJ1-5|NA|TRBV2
TGTGCCAGCAGTGGGGTCAGGGAGGTTCAGCCCCAGCATTTT
CASSGVREVQPQHF
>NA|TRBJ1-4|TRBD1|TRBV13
TGTGCCAGCACCTTCAGGGGGATCCATGAAAAACTGTTTTTT
CASTFRGIHEKLFF
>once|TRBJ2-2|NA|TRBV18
TGTGCCAGCTCACCGGATACGGGACAAACCACCGGGGAGCTGTTTTTT
CASSPDTGQTTGELFF
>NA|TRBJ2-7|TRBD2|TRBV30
TGTGCCTGGAGCGCGGGACTAGCGGTATCCGAGCAGTACTTC
CAWSAGLAVSEQYF
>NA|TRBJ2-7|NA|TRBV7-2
TGTGCCAGCAGCTTAGACGGGGAGTTTTCCTACGAGCAGTACTTC
CASSLDGEFSYEQYF
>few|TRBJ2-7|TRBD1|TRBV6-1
TGTGCCAGCAGTGCCCAGGGCAGGGGGCGCGGCGAGCAGTACTTC
CASSAQGRGRGEQYF
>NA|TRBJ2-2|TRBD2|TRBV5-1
TGCGCCAGCAGCAACATAGCGGGGGGTCCCTACACCGGGGAGCTGTTTTTT
CASSNIAGGPYTGELFF
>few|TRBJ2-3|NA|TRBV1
TGCACCAGCAGCCTTTTTTGGACAGGGTGGGTGGATACGCAGTATTTT
CTSSLFWTGWVDTQYF
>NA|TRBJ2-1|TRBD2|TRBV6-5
TGTGCCAGCAGACCTCGGGGGGGCCCATACAATGAGCAGTTCTTC
CASRPRGGPYNEQFF
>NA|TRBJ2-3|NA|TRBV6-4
TGTGCCAGCAGTGAGGGAGGTGTCACAGATACGCAGTATTTT
CASSEGGVTDTQYF
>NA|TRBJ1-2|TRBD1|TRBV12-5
TGTGCTAGTGGTCCCGACGGGACAGGGATCCTCTATGGCTACACCTTC
CASGPDGTGILYGYTF
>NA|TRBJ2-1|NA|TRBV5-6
TGTGCCAGCGCAATCCCGGGGTCCTACAATGAGCAGTTCTTC
CASAIPGSYNEQFF
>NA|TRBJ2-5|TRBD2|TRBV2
TGTGCCAGCAAAGCGGGAGCGGAAGAGACCCAGTACTTC
CASKAGAEETQYF
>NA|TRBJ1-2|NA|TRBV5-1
TGCGCCAGCAGCTGGTCCCAGACAGGCCCCCAAGTCTATGGCTACACCTTC
CASSWSQTGPQVYGYTF
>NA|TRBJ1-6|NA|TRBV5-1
TGCGCCAGCAGCTTGGACCCAGGGTTCGGGTCCTATAATTCACCCCTCCACTTT
CASSLDPGFGSYNSPLHF
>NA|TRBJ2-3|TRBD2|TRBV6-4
TGTGCCAGCAGTGTCTTAGCGGGAGCTGGAGATACGCAGTATTTT
CASSVLAGAGDTQYF
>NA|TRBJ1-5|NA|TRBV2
TGTGCCAGCAGTCCAGGGGTGCAGCCCCAGCATTTT
CASSPGVQPQHF
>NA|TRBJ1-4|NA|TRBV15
TGTGCCACCAGCAGAGACAGGGGCGCTGAAAAACTGTTTTTT
CATSRDRGAEKLFF
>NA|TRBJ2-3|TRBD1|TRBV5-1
TGCGCCAGCAGGCGCGGGTGGACAGGGGGCTTAGGAGATACGCAGTATTTT
CASRRGWTGGLGDTQYF